Listed below are T cell receptor beta chains from one sample, sequenced in a study of radiotherapy plus CTLA-4 blockade in lung cancer. TCRdb's table, derived via immunoSEQ multiplex PCR, lists solely in-frame clones and lacks some. The sample has under 50,000 clones; 70% to 90% are singletons. The specimen was peripheral blood, collected from a patient treated with radiotherapy plus ipilimumab. The origin of the receptors is a human donor with non-small cell lung cancer whose response to radiotherapy plus ipilimumab could not be evaluated. Each CDR3 is given with its conserved first and last residue. A D gene is named only where the DNA matches it firmly. Size tells how often a clone was seen (once, few, many) or the class of an expanded clone, and some rows leave it out.

CASSLGDRNTDTQYF,TGTGCCAGCAGCCTTGGGGACAGAAATACAGATACGCAGTATTTT,TRBJ2-3,.,TRBD1,TRBV7-3
CASSLAGVGNTIYF,TGTGCCAGCAGCTTAGCAGGGGTGGGAAACACCATATATTTT,TRBJ1-3,.,.,TRBV11-2
CASSLEGRRGNSGANVLTF,TGTGCCAGCAGCTTAGAGGGGCGAAGGGGTAACTCTGGGGCCAACGTCCTGACTTTC,TRBJ2-6,.,.,TRBV7-9
CSVTKGLANSYEQYF,TGCAGCGTTACGAAGGGGCTAGCGAACTCCTACGAGCAGTACTTC,TRBJ2-7,.,.,TRBV29-1
CASRANQNTEAFF,TGTGCCAGCAGAGCAAATCAGAACACTGAAGCTTTCTTT,TRBJ1-1,.,.,TRBV7-2
CASRRAGSWGENGYTF,TGTGCCAGTAGGAGGGCTGGCAGTTGGGGTGAGAATGGCTACACCTTC,TRBJ1-2,once,.,TRBV19
CASRTGGNEQFF,TGTGCCAGCCGGACAGGGGGCAATGAGCAGTTCTTC,TRBJ2-1,.,TRBD1,TRBV6-1
CASSSDRGSSYNEQFF,TGCGCCAGCAGTTCGGACAGGGGTAGCTCCTACAATGAGCAGTTCTTC,TRBJ2-1,.,TRBD1,TRBV10-1
CASKTGRSNQPQHF,TGCGCCAGCAAGACAGGGAGGAGCAATCAGCCCCAGCATTTT,TRBJ1-5,.,TRBD1,TRBV23-1
CASSEHEAVGYTF,TGTGCCAGCAGTGAACATGAAGCGGTTGGCTACACCTTC,TRBJ1-2,large,.,TRBV6-1
CASSLGLGQRYQETQYF,TGTGCCAGCAGCTTAGGGTTGGGACAGAGGTACCAAGAGACCCAGTACTTC,TRBJ2-5,.,TRBD1,TRBV11-2
CASSGWQGNTEAFF,TGTGCCAGCAGCGGCTGGCAGGGGAACACTGAAGCTTTCTTT,TRBJ1-1,.,.,TRBV7-8
CASSPLTGNEQFF,TGTGCCAGCTCACCATTGACAGGGAATGAGCAGTTCTTC,TRBJ2-1,.,TRBD1,TRBV18
CASSIAGTAWDEQFF,TGTGCCAGTAGTATAGCCGGGACAGCCTGGGATGAGCAGTTCTTC,TRBJ2-1,.,TRBD1,TRBV19
CASSQDSLYGYTF,TGCGCCAGCAGTCAAGACAGCCTCTATGGCTACACCTTC,TRBJ1-2,once,.,TRBV23-1
CASSLGVRDVTDTQYF,TGTGCCAGCAGTTTAGGCGTGCGGGACGTCACAGATACGCAGTATTTT,TRBJ2-3,once,.,TRBV27
CASSQDKGSSAKLFF,TGTGCCAGCAGCCAAGATAAAGGGAGTTCGGCAAAACTGTTTTTT,TRBJ1-4,.,.,TRBV4-2
CAISGEENLNTEAFF,TGTGCCATCAGTGGGGAGGAGAACCTGAACACTGAAGCTTTCTTT,TRBJ1-1,few,.,TRBV10-3
CASSSTRGAYGYTF,TGCGCCAGCAGCTCAACTCGGGGAGCCTATGGCTACACCTTC,TRBJ1-2,once,.,TRBV5-1
CASSLRASGRGTDTQYF,TGTGCCAGCAGTTTACGGGCTAGCGGGAGGGGGACAGATACGCAGTATTTT,TRBJ2-3,.,TRBD2,TRBV27
CASSPTDSYGYTF,TGTGCCAGCAGTCCGACAGACTCCTATGGCTACACCTTC,TRBJ1-2,.,.,TRBV6-1
CASSRGLVDYEQYF,TGCGCCAGCAGCCGCGGACTAGTGGACTACGAGCAGTACTTC,TRBJ2-7,.,TRBD2,TRBV4-3
CASSSLAGGPSYEQYF,TGTGCCAGTAGTAGCCTAGCGGGAGGGCCTTCCTACGAGCAGTACTTC,TRBJ2-7,medium-sized,TRBD2,TRBV19
CASSPGTSGYNEQFF,TGCGCCAGCAGCCCTGGGACTAGCGGGTACAATGAGCAGTTCTTC,TRBJ2-1,.,TRBD2,TRBV5-1
CASGQTFSGNTIYF,TGTGCCAGTGGACAGACCTTCTCTGGAAACACCATATATTTT,TRBJ1-3,once,.,TRBV28
CASSRSGETYEQYF,TGTGCCAGCAGCCGTAGCGGAGAGACCTACGAGCAGTACTTC,TRBJ2-7,.,.,TRBV11-3
CASSTYTDTQYF,TGTGCCAGCAGCACCTACACAGATACGCAGTATTTT,TRBJ2-3,.,.,TRBV5-6
CASSRTGQGAAGANVLTF,TGCGCCAGCAGCCGTACAGGACAGGGGGCGGCTGGGGCCAACGTCCTGACTTTC,TRBJ2-6,.,TRBD1,TRBV4-1
CASVRGGYEQYF,TGTGCCAGCGTCCGAGGGGGCTACGAGCAGTACTTC,TRBJ2-7,.,.,TRBV7-9
CAPDRASYEQYF,TGTGCCCCCGACAGGGCGTCCTACGAGCAGTACTTC,TRBJ2-7,.,TRBD1,TRBV7-3
CASRLTGAGTEAFF,TGTGCCAGCAGACTTACAGGGGCGGGGACTGAAGCTTTCTTT,TRBJ1-1,.,TRBD1,TRBV28
CASSLGRSEAFF,TGTGCCAGCAGCTTAGGGCGGTCTGAAGCTTTCTTT,TRBJ1-1,.,.,TRBV11-2
CASSQAGGLLNEQFF,TGTGCCAGCAGCCAGGCAGGGGGCTTGCTCAATGAGCAGTTCTTC,TRBJ2-1,once,TRBD1,TRBV14
CASSFGTVKFNYGYTF,TGCGCCAGCAGCTTTGGGACAGTAAAGTTTAACTATGGCTACACCTTC,TRBJ1-2,once,TRBD1,TRBV5-1
CASSPGTGAGEQYF,TGTGCCAGCAGCCCCGGGACAGGGGCCGGGGAGCAGTACTTC,TRBJ2-7,.,TRBD1,TRBV11-2
CASSSQGTGGAGAFF,TGTGCCAGCAGTTCGCAGGGGACAGGTGGGGCTGGGGCTTTCTTT,TRBJ1-1,once,TRBD1,TRBV27
CASSLLGGQGNTIYF,TGTGCCAGCAGTTTATTGGGGGGACAGGGAAACACCATATATTTT,TRBJ1-3,.,TRBD1,TRBV28
CASSLRQGSTDTQYF,TGTGCTAGCAGCCTGAGACAGGGTAGCACAGATACGCAGTATTTT,TRBJ2-3,.,TRBD1,TRBV7-7
CASSWRGLGVSTQYF,TGTGCCAGCAGTTGGAGGGGACTCGGTGTTTCGACCCAGTACTTC,TRBJ2-5,.,.,TRBV7-6